This section outlines one T cell receptor (beta chain) sequence together with its context. The antigen remains unidentified. The sample is drawn from a study of cytomegalovirus exposure and HLA in healthy donors. Study-level points and caveats: Published work reported that the classifier diagnosed cytomegalovirus status with high specificity and sensitivity. Some highly shared sequence variants likely arose as a pipeline artifact. In an earlier analysis, most TCR beta V segments were productive about 87% or about 30% of the time.

PCR primers comprised 60 Vbeta and 13 Jbeta primers. This table comes from immunoSEQ multiplex PCR, and its TCRdb copy is limited to in-frame clones, with some not included. The sample consists of more than 85,000 clones, roughly 15% of them appearing once. The germline gives CDR1 SGHRS, CDR2 YFSETQ. V shed 0 bases, J shed 7 bases, and the junction held 8 bases outside the gene matches. The CDR3 runs to 16 residues. While unrecorded immune exposures were likely, the donors were nominally healthy when sampled. Sequencing was performed on PBMCs. This sequence was found in a female donor in good health and CMV-seronegative. The chain links TRBV5-1 to TRBJ2-1, with 9 bases matching TRBD2. The CDR3: CASSLGLAGLGNEQFF. The CDR3 coding sequence is TGCGCCAGCAGCTTGGGGCTAGCGGGACTGGGTAATGAGCAGTTCTTC.